These 24 T cell receptor beta chains originate from one sample sequenced in a study of immune cell composition in non-small cell lung cancer (dated by TCRdb to 2016 to 2017). Preparation of the library involved the immunoSEQ multiplex PCR assay. Sourced from immuneACCESS, this table was stored by TCRdb with only in-frame sequences that have V and J called. A share of the clones is absent; for the studies checked, an unresolved V gene accounts for under half, and the remainder has no known explanation. In all, the sample holds some 9,000 clones, and under 70% of those were seen once. Clones ranked in the top ten supply about 23% of the sample. Normal lung samples came from the same patient and consisted of non-adjacent lung tissue collected as far from the tumour as possible, at a distance of at least 3 cm. Material for sequencing was non-adjacent lung tissue. The receptor source for this set is a human donor with non-small cell lung cancer.

The sample holds a few counts of this clone. The chain has TRBV6-6 and TRBJ1-2, with no clear D. The CDR3 length is 13 residues. Trimming cost V 7 bases and J 6 bases, with 15 bases left between them. CDR1 and CDR2 (germline): MNHNY, SVGAGI (reference sequence). The CDR3 DNA follows: TGTGCCAGCACCAACGGAAGGGAGCATGGCTACACCTTC. This translates into CASTNGREHGYTF.

The chain is built from TRBV15 and TRBJ2-4, with D perhaps TRBD2 (5 bases). The CDR3 extends over 15 amino acids. The germline gives CDR1 LNHNV, CDR2 YYDKDF (reference sequence). V shed 0 bases and J shed 5 bases, with 11 bases lying between them. The CDR3 DNA follows: TGTGCCACCAGCAGAGAGAGGGCAGGCCAAAACATTCAGTACTTC. Protein: CATSRERAGQNIQYF.

The chain is built from TRBV18 and TRBJ2-4; TRBD1 agrees at 8 bases. The CDR3 sequence is 14 residues long. Per the germline V gene, CDR1 is KGHSH and CDR2 is LQKENI. The V and J ends lost 0 bases and 8 bases, in that order; junction bases with no gene match: 3. CDR3 nucleotides: TGTGCCAGCTCACCACCAGGGACAGGTGACATTCAGTACTTC. As protein: CASSPPGTGDIQYF.

This chain links TRBV9 with TRBJ2-3; 13 nucleotides agree with TRBD2. Losses at the gene ends were 6 bases for V and 5 bases for J; bases not matched to a gene: 9. Germline CDR1 SGDLS, CDR2 YYNGEE. The length of the CDR3 is 16 residues. CDR3 region: CASTPGLAGERDTQYF. In DNA, the CDR3 is TGTGCCAGCACCCCCGGACTAGCGGGGGAAAGAGATACGCAGTATTTT.

The chain joins TRBV5-4 to TRBJ1-1; D uncertain. CDR3 length: 11 residues. Germline lookup yields CDR1 SGHNT and CDR2 YYREEE (reference sequence). V lost 0 bases, J lost 7 bases, and 4 bases lay in between. The CDR3 DNA is TGTGCCAGCAGCTTGGCCGGTGAAGCTTTCTTT. Translating it yields CASSLAGEAFF. Drawing the rest from reference TRBV5-4 and TRBJ1-1, the complete variable domain is ETGVTQSPTHLIKTRGQQVTLRCSSQSGHNTVSWYQQALGQGPQFIFQYYREEENGRGNFPPRFSGLQFPNYSSELNVNALELDDSALYLCASSLAGEAFFGQGTRLTVV.

V gene TRBV7-6 combines with J gene TRBJ2-5; D gene ambiguous. Trimming took off 5 bases at V and 2 bases at J, with 9 bases between the two ends. CDR1 SGHVS and CDR2 FNYEAQ come from the germline V gene. The CDR3 extends over 13 amino acids. The CDR3 here is CASSRLAQETQYF. The CDR3 DNA sequence: TGTGCCAGCAGCCGCTTAGCTCAAGAGACCCAGTACTTC.

The chain carries TRBV18 and TRBJ2-3; 9 bases are a match to TRBD2. The CDR3 loop spans 16 amino acids. CDR1 and CDR2 from the germline V gene are KGHSH and LQKENI. V gave up 1 base and J gave up 4 bases; unmatched junction bases: 6. Written as DNA, the CDR3 is TGTGCCAGCTCACCACTGGCGGGGGGGCCCTCAGATACGCAGTATTTT. Translating gives CASSPLAGGPSDTQYF.

The V call is TRBV5-4, the J call TRBJ2-1; possible D gene TRBD1, 5 bases. Trimming pared 0 bases from V and 7 bases from J, leaving 8 bases between. Germline lookup yields CDR1 SGHNT and CDR2 YYREEE (reference sequence). This CDR3 is built from 13 residues. CDR3 region: CASSLEGANEQFF. In DNA, the CDR3 is TGTGCCAGCAGCTTGGAAGGGGCGAATGAGCAGTTCTTC. The whole variable domain, remainder taken from reference TRBV5-4 and TRBJ2-1, is ETGVTQSPTHLIKTRGQQVTLRCSSQSGHNTVSWYQQALGQGPQFIFQYYREEENGRGNFPPRFSGLQFPNYSSELNVNALELDDSALYLCASSLEGANEQFFGPGTRLTVL.

This chain connects TRBV6-5 to TRBJ2-7; 11 bases line up with TRBD1. Germline CDR1 reads MNHEY; CDR2 reads SVGAGI. The length of the CDR3 is 13 residues. Trimming cost V 8 bases and J 3 bases; bases outside gene matches: 3. CDR3 DNA sequence: TGTGCCAGCCAGGGACAGGGGGTCTACGAGCAGTACTTC. It translates to CASQGQGVYEQYF.

The gene calls are TRBV6-6 and TRBJ1-1; perhaps TRBD1 as D (6 bases). Germline V gene lookup returns CDR1 MNHNY and CDR2 SVGAGI (reference sequence). This CDR3 spans 12 amino acids. Deletions cut 6 bases from V and 5 bases from J, with 10 bases between. CDR3: CASSGGHTEAFF. For the CDR3, the DNA is TGTGCCAGCAGCGGGGGGCATACTGAAGCTTTCTTT.

CDR3 DNA: TGTGCCAGTAGGCGTACTCTCACAGATACGCAGTATTTT. Its translation is CASRRTLTDTQYF. The chain has TRBV19 and TRBJ2-3; the D is unclear. The CDR3 extends over 13 amino acids. Germline V lookup: CDR1 LNHDA, CDR2 SQIVND (reference sequence). V lost 6 bases and J lost 2, with 9 bases in between.

The chain carries TRBV19 and TRBJ1-5; the match to TRBD1 covers 10 bases. Germline values: CDR1 LNHDA, CDR2 SQIVND (reference sequence). CDR3 length: 15 residues. V shed 5 bases and J 6 bases; nucleotides not matched to a gene: 7. DNA for the CDR3: TGTGCCAGTAGTGCTGGACAGGGGGTGGGTCAGCCCCAGCATTTT. Residues: CASSAGQGVGQPQHF.

This chain connects TRBV25-1 to TRBJ2-7, with TRBD1 as a possible D gene (5 bases). The length of the CDR3 is 14 residues. Germline CDR1 and CDR2: MGHDK and SYGVNS. The V end lost 4 bases, the J end lost 0 bases, and 10 bases lay between the germline ends. As DNA, the CDR3 is TGTGCCAGCAGTGGGACAATTAACTCCTACGAGCAGTACTTC. Translated, it gives CASSGTINSYEQYF.

The rearrangement links TRBV5-4 to TRBJ2-2; 8 positions match TRBD1. V trimming: 3 bases; J trimming: 3 bases; junction bases outside the gene matches: 1. Per germline, CDR1 SGHNT and CDR2 YYREEE (reference sequence). CDR3 length: 14 amino acids. The CDR3 sequence: CASSSGQDTGELFF. CDR3 DNA: TGTGCCAGCAGCTCGGGACAGGACACCGGGGAGCTGTTTTTT. Complete variable domain (other parts from reference TRBV5-4 and TRBJ2-2): ETGVTQSPTHLIKTRGQQVTLRCSSQSGHNTVSWYQQALGQGPQFIFQYYREEENGRGNFPPRFSGLQFPNYSSELNVNALELDDSALYLCASSSGQDTGELFFGEGSRLTVL.

This chain links TRBV5-5 with TRBJ2-7; tentative D call: TRBD1 (5 bases). Trimming left V 1 base short and J 3 bases short, with 8 bases between. The CDR3 is made up of 13 amino acids. Germline CDR1 and CDR2: SGHKS and YYEKEE (reference sequence). Written as DNA, the CDR3 is TGTGCCAGCAGCTTGTCAGGGATCTACGAGCAGTACTTC. Its translation: CASSLSGIYEQYF.

This chain links TRBV7-2 with TRBJ2-5; D unclear. This CDR3 has 14 residues. Between the trimmed V and J ends, which lost 1 base and 6 bases, there was a span of 12 bases. CDR1 is SGHTA and CDR2 is FQGNSA in the germline V gene. The CDR3 DNA follows: TGTGCCAGCAGCTTAGATCAGCAGGAAAAGACCCAGTACTTC. This gives the protein CASSLDQQEKTQYF.

The chain carries TRBV5-1 and TRBJ2-2; D is perhaps TRBD2 (6 bases). V lost 4 bases and J 1 base, leaving 11 bases between the germline ends. The V gene's germline CDR1 is SGHRS and CDR2 YFSETQ. The CDR3 spans 15 residues. The CDR3 spells CASSRDSRNTGELFF. The CDR3 region has the DNA TGCGCCAGCAGCCGGGACTCTCGGAACACCGGGGAGCTGTTTTTT.

This clone has a handful of counts. J is TRBJ2-7 and V is TRBV10-1; perhaps TRBD1 as D (5 bases). CDR1 and CDR2 (germline): WNHNN, SYGVQD (reference sequence). The CDR3 runs 13 residues. The V end was cut by 2 bases, the J end by 2 bases, with 7 bases between. CDR3 region: CASSETQAYEQYF. The CDR3 DNA is TGCGCCAGCAGTGAGACACAGGCCTACGAGCAGTACTTC.

This clone was counted once. The V and J genes are TRBV7-8 and TRBJ2-1; D is perhaps TRBD2 (6 bases). This CDR3 contains 13 residues. V shed 5 bases and J shed 10 bases, with 15 bases lying between them. Germline V lookup: CDR1 SGHVS, CDR2 FQNEAQ. The CDR3 sequence: CASSLRRGREQFF. The CDR3 bases are TGTGCCAGCAGCCTCCGGAGGGGTCGGGAGCAGTTCTTC.

This rearrangement joins TRBV4-1 to TRBJ2-4; maybe TRBD1 (6 bases). The length of the CDR3 is 19 residues. CDR1 and CDR2 from the germline V gene are MGHRA and YSYEKL. V lost 2 bases and J lost 0, with 20 bases in between. The CDR3 loop is CASSQTTGTRAIAKNIQYF. In DNA, the CDR3 is TGCGCCAGCAGCCAAACTACCGGGACAAGGGCCATAGCCAAAAACATTCAGTACTTC.

In this sample, this clone turned up a few times. This chain uses TRBV6-4 with TRBJ2-2, with D uncertain. Germline CDR1 is MRHNA and CDR2 is SNTAGT. Trimming shortened V by 2 bases and J by 3 bases, and 4 bases separated the two germline ends. The CDR3 contains 13 residues. The CDR3 here is CASSDRDTGELFF. As DNA, the CDR3 is TGTGCCAGCAGTGACCGGGACACCGGGGAGCTGTTTTTT.

The chain uses TRBV4-1 and TRBJ1-1; D perhaps matches TRBD1 (5 bases). Germline V gives CDR1 MGHRA, CDR2 YSYEKL. V was pared by 0 bases and J by 3 bases, with 8 bases between. This CDR3 spans 14 amino acids. The CDR3 nucleotides read TGCGCCAGCAGCCAAGACCCGGGGGACACTGAAGCTTTCTTT. This gives the protein CASSQDPGDTEAFF.

This clone occurred a few times. V gene TRBV5-6 combines with J gene TRBJ1-4, with 7 bases aligning to TRBD1. The CDR3 totals 14 residues. V lost 4 bases, J lost 8 bases, and 8 bases stayed unmatched. From germline, CDR1 is SGHDT and CDR2 YYEEEE. DNA of the CDR3: TGTGCCAGCAGCCTACAGGGGCCGGGGGAAAAACTGTTTTTT. Encoded protein: CASSLQGPGEKLFF. The full variable domain, rest sourced from reference TRBV5-6 and TRBJ1-4, is DAGVTQSPTHLIKTRGQQVTLRCSPKSGHDTVSWYQQALGQGPQFIFQYYEEEERQRGNFPDRFSGHQFPNYSSELNVNALLLGDSALYLCASSLQGPGEKLFFGSGTQLSVL.

The chain has TRBV6-5 and TRBJ2-1; 8 nucleotides agree with TRBD2. CDR1 and CDR2 (germline): MNHEY, SVGAGI. Trimming at V came to 5 bases and at J to 5 bases, leaving 2 bases not matched to a gene. This CDR3 has 13 residues. The CDR3 spells CASSKLADNEQFF. Here the CDR3 DNA reads TGTGCCAGCAGTAAACTAGCGGACAATGAGCAGTTCTTC.